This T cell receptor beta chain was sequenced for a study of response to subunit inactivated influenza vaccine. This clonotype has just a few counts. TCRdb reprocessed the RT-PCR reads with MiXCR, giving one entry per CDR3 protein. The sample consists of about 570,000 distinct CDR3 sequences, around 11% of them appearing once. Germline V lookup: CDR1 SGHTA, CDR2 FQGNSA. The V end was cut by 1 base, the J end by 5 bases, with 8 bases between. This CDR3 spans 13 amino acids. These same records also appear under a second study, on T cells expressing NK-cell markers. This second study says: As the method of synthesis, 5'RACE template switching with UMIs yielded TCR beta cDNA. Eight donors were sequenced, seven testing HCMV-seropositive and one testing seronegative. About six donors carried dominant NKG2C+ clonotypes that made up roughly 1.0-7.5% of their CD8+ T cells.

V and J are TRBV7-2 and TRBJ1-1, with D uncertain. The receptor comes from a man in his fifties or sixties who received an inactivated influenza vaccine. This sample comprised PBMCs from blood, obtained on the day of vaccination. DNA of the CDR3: TGTGCCAGCAGCTTAGGGGAGCGGACTGAAGCTTTCTTT. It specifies CASSLGERTEAFF.